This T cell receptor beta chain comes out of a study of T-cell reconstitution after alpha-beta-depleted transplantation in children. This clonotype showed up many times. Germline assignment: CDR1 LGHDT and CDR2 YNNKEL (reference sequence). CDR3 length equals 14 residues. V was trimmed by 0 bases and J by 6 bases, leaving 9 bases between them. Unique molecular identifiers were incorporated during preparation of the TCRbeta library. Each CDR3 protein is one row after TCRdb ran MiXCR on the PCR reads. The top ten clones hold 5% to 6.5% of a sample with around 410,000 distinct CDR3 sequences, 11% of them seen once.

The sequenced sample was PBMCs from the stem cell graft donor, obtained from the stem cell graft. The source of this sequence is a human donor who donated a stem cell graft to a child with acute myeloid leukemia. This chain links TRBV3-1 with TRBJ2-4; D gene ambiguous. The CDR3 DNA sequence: TGTGCCAGCAGCCAAGACTCTTTCACAAACATTCAGTACTTC. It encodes CASSQDSFTNIQYF.